What follows is one T cell receptor (beta chain) and its context. Its target is not known. The data are from a study of T cells in localized non-small cell lung cancer. V shed 5 bases and J shed 5 bases, with 15 bases lying between them. The CDR3 covers 15 residues. Germline loops: CDR1 SGHAT, CDR2 FQNNGV. General study findings and limits: T cell clonality was highest in uninvolved adjacent lung, above tumor.

Sequencing was performed with immunoSEQ multiplex PCR; in TCRdb, only in-frame clones are kept and a portion is missing. The table lists 35,000 or so clones, roughly 88% of them singletons. The receptor was derived from a man aged 40-75 years with stage I lung adenocarcinoma. Source: peripheral blood, taken before any cancer treatment. The J gene is TRBJ1-4, the V gene TRBV11-2; a possible D gene is TRBD1 (5 bases). The CDR3 protein is CASSSSGRLNEKLFF. CDR3 sequence (DNA): TGTGCCAGCAGCAGCTCGGGACGGTTGAATGAAAAACTGTTTTTT.